This record looks at one TCR beta chain sequence and its context. Repertoires were generated with immunoSEQ multiplex PCR, while TCRdb's copy carries only in-frame clones and drops some. The sample contains some 130,000 clones, more than 85% of which appear only once. Germline V lookup: CDR1 SQVTM, CDR2 ANQGSEA. V shed 1 base and J shed 5 bases, with 14 bases lying between them. This CDR3 comprises 14 residues. The data are from a study of T cell responses to AZD1222 COVID-19 vaccine. The sequences come from peripheral blood, collected on day 0 of AZD1222 vaccination. This receptor was identified in an adult in good health. V is TRBV29-1 and J is TRBJ2-5; D possibly corresponds to TRBD2 (5 bases). The CDR3 here is CSVEGEMSAETQYF. The CDR3 DNA is TGCAGCGTTGAAGGGGAGATGTCCGCCGAGACCCAGTACTTC. The full variable domain, in which reference TRBV29-1 and TRBJ2-5 provide the parts outside the CDR3, is SAVISQKPSRDICQRGTSLTIQCQVDSQVTMMFWYRQQPGQSLTLIATANQGSEATYESGFVIDKFPISRPNLTFSTLTVSNMSPEDSSIYLCSVEGEMSAETQYFGPGTRLLVL.